The 27 T cell receptor beta chains below were found in one sample sequenced in a study of cytomegalovirus exposure and HLA in healthy donors (dated by TCRdb to the late 2010s). Preparation of the library involved the immunoSEQ multiplex PCR assay. For the multiplex PCR, a mixture combining 60 forward primers for TCR Vbeta segments and 13 reverse primers for TCR Jbeta segments was used. In TCRdb, the immuneACCESS table is reduced to in-frame sequences with V and J assigned. These tables do not hold every clone; where another copy was compared, an unresolved V gene accounts for under half, and the others remain unexplained. The sample yields about 150,000 clones; approximately 80% were counted once. Together, the top ten hold over 5% of the sample. Specimen: PBMCs. These TCRs come from a woman aged 40 to 49 in good health and CMV-seropositive.

This clone has more than one count but fewer than ten. The V gene is TRBV6-6, the J gene TRBJ1-5; 7 bases agree with TRBD1. Germline V gene lookup returns CDR1 MNHNY and CDR2 SVGAGI (reference sequence). With V trimmed by 10 bases and J by 2 bases, 8 bases remained unmatched. The CDR3 is made up of 14 amino acids. CDR3 sequence reads: CATSGGFGNQPQHF. Written as DNA, the CDR3 is TGTGCCACCTCAGGGGGGTTTGGCAATCAGCCCCAGCATTTT.

The chain is built from TRBV28 and TRBJ2-7, with D tentatively TRBD1 (6 bases). V was cut by 2 bases and J by 5 bases, with 19 bases left in between. There are 16 residues in the CDR3. The germline V gene has CDR1 MDHEN and CDR2 SYDVKM. CDR3 protein: CASSLRLSGVGDEQYF. The CDR3 region has the DNA TGTGCCAGCAGTTTACGATTGTCAGGGGTCGGGGACGAGCAGTACTTC.

A note on this clone: Relative to the germline gene, one junction end is altered; a read error may explain this. The rearrangement links TRBV7-7 to TRBJ2-1; 11 nucleotides line up with TRBD2. Germline V gene data show CDR1 as SSHAT and CDR2 as FNYEAQ (reference sequence). The CDR3 spans 16 residues. CDR3 amino acids: CASSPGTSGRYNEQFF. The DNA for the CDR3 is TGTGCTAGCAGCCCGGGGACTAGCGGTCGGTACAATGAGCAGTTCTTC. The variable domain in full, with the rest retrieved from reference TRBV7-7 and TRBJ2-1, is GAGVSQSPRYKVTKRGQDVTLRCDPISSHATLYWYQQALGQGPEFLTYFNYEAQPDKSGLPSDRFSAERPEGSISTLTIQRTEQRDSAMYRCASSPGTSGRYNEQFFGPGTRLTVL.

The rearrangement links TRBV15 to TRBJ1-4, with TRBD1 as a possible D gene (5 bases). The CDR3 totals 15 residues. Germline V gene lookup returns CDR1 LNHNV and CDR2 YYDKDF (reference sequence). The germline V and J ends were trimmed by 1 base and 6 bases, with 12 bases remaining between them. In DNA form, the CDR3 reads TGTGCCACCAGCAGAGTACGGGGGAAGGATGAAAAACTGTTTTTT. Translating it yields CATSRVRGKDEKLFF.

The rearrangement links TRBV6-5 to TRBJ1-2; 8 bases match TRBD1. Germline trimming cut 6 bases from V and 10 bases from J; bases unmatched to any gene: 7. This CDR3 spans 12 amino acids. Germline V gene data show CDR1 as MNHEY and CDR2 as SVGAGI. The CDR3: CASRSQGAAYTF. The CDR3 DNA follows: TGTGCCAGCAGGTCCCAGGGGGCCGCCTACACCTTC.

The V and J genes are TRBV7-2 and TRBJ2-7, with 12 bases identical to TRBD2. The J segment lost 3 bases and the V segment lost 3 bases, leaving 6 bases of the junction unmatched. The germline CDR1 and CDR2 sequences are SGHTA and FQGNSA. This CDR3 is 16 amino acids long. Written as DNA, the CDR3 is TGTGCCAGCAGCTTGGGATCGACTAGCGGGAGCTACGAGCAGTACTTC. Translated: CASSLGSTSGSYEQYF.

The chain uses TRBV4-2 and TRBJ2-3; maybe TRBD2 (5 bases). V was pared by 1 base and J by 6 bases, with 14 bases between. The CDR3 loop spans 15 amino acids. The germline CDR1 and CDR2 sequences are LGHNA and YNFKEQ. The CDR3 region is CASSQVERPWDTQYF. Written as DNA, the CDR3 is TGTGCCAGCAGCCAAGTTGAGCGGCCCTGGGATACGCAGTATTTT.

This sequence joins TRBV10-3 and TRBJ2-2, with D possibly being TRBD1 (6 bases). Germline V CDR1 and CDR2: ENHRY, SYGVKD. V was clipped by 5 bases and J by 2 bases, with 9 bases between them. The CDR3 contains 14 residues. For the CDR3, the DNA is TGTGCCATCAGTACAGGGAAAAACACCGGGGAGCTGTTTTTT. It translates to CAISTGKNTGELFF.

This clone was counted only a few times. The chain is built from TRBV7-2 and TRBJ2-6; D is possibly TRBD2 (6 bases). CDR1 is SGHTA and CDR2 is FQGNSA in the germline V gene. This CDR3 region has 18 residues. Trimming stripped 1 base from V and 4 bases from J, with 17 bases between. CDR3 nucleotide sequence: TGTGCCAGCAGCTTAGATGGCGGCGGGATAATGGGGGCCAACGTCCTGACTTTC. Encoded protein: CASSLDGGGIMGANVLTF.

The chain employs TRBV27 and TRBJ1-5; D gene uncertain. The CDR3 contains 15 residues. Between the trimmed V and J ends, which lost 5 bases and 3 bases, there was a span of 14 bases. CDR1 is MNHEY and CDR2 is SMNVEV in the germline V gene (reference sequence). DNA of the CDR3: TGTGCCAGCAGTGCCTCAGTGGCAGACAATCAGCCCCAGCATTTT. It is translated as CASSASVADNQPQHF.

In DNA form, the CDR3 reads TGTGCCAGCAGACGGCAGGAACACTCTGGAAACACCATATATTTT. It specifies CASRRQEHSGNTIYF. V gene TRBV6-4 combines with J gene TRBJ1-3; no clear D. The CDR3 extends over 15 amino acids. Looked up from germline, CDR1 is MRHNA and CDR2 is SNTAGT. Deletions cut 6 bases from V and 0 bases from J, with 12 bases between.

The rearrangement links TRBV30 to TRBJ2-6; D is possibly TRBD1 (6 bases). The CDR3 is 18 amino acids. Trimming removed 3 bases at V and 0 bases at J, with 18 bases between. Looked up from germline, CDR1 is GTSNPN and CDR2 is SVGIG (reference sequence). CDR3 in amino acids: CAWRVGTFFPSGANVLTF. CDR3 DNA sequence: TGTGCCTGGAGGGTTGGGACATTTTTTCCCTCTGGGGCCAACGTCCTGACTTTC.

The chain carries TRBV7-8 and TRBJ1-5, with TRBD1 as a possible D gene (6 bases). Between the trimmed V and J ends, which lost 1 base and 2 bases, there was a span of 9 bases. The CDR3 length is 15 residues. Germline V lookup: CDR1 SGHVS, CDR2 FQNEAQ. CDR3 in DNA: TGTGCCAGCAGCTTAGATTGGACAGGCAATCAGCCCCAGCATTTT. Translation gives CASSLDWTGNQPQHF.

The J gene is TRBJ2-7, the V gene TRBV6-5; 7 bases line up with TRBD1. Per germline, CDR1 MNHEY and CDR2 SVGAGI. The CDR3 covers 16 residues. V lost 2 bases to trimming and J lost 7 bases; unmatched junction nucleotides: 14. In DNA form, the CDR3 reads TGTGCCAGCAGTTACATAGCCGGGACAGAGTATGGGGAGCAGTACTTC. Its translation is CASSYIAGTEYGEQYF.

The chain joins TRBV27 to TRBJ2-7; 14 nucleotides align to TRBD2. Germline lookup yields CDR1 MNHEY and CDR2 SMNVEV (reference sequence). This CDR3 contains 13 residues. The V gene end was trimmed by 6 bases and the J gene end by 11 bases; junction bases not matched to a gene: 6. This chain's CDR3 is CASRTGLAGVKYF. The CDR3 DNA follows: TGTGCCAGCAGAACGGGACTAGCGGGAGTAAAGTACTTC.

This clone was detected only once. The V call is TRBV29-1, the J call TRBJ2-5; D possibly corresponds to TRBD2 (6 bases). Trimming cost V 5 bases and J 4 bases, with 8 bases left between them. This CDR3 has 11 residues. Germline V gene sequence: CDR1 SQVTM, CDR2 ANQGSEA. This chain's CDR3 is CSVLGGETQYF. Written as DNA, the CDR3 is TGCAGCGTTTTGGGAGGAGAGACCCAGTACTTC.

The V and J genes are TRBV29-1 and TRBJ2-3, with TRBD2 identical over 9 bases. Looked up from germline, CDR1 is SQVTM and CDR2 is ANQGSEA. Trimming took 7 bases from V and 6 from J; bases not matched to a gene: 11. This CDR3 is 14 amino acids long. The CDR3 loop reads CSGSTSGNADTQYF. CDR3 nucleotides: TGCAGCGGCTCGACTAGCGGAAACGCGGATACGCAGTATTTT.

This chain links TRBV21-1 with TRBJ2-3; the DNA was not compared with TRBD2, the D call given in the table. TRBV21-1 is given as a pseudogene. The CDR3 is 18 residues long. As DNA, the CDR3 is TGTGCCAGCAGCAAATCCACTAGCGGGTGCTCTAGCACAGATACGCAGTATTTT. Its protein is CASSKSTSGCSSTDTQYF.

The chain couples TRBV28 to TRBJ1-2; 9 nucleotides line up with TRBD1. This CDR3 region has 15 residues. V lost 6 bases to trimming and J lost 1 base; unmatched junction nucleotides: 6. The germline V gene has CDR1 MDHEN and CDR2 SYDVKM. The CDR3 protein is CASSIQGARNYGYTF. CDR3 coding DNA: TGTGCCAGCAGCATACAGGGGGCCCGTAACTATGGCTACACCTTC.

V usage is TRBV2 and J usage is TRBJ2-3; 10 nucleotides align to TRBD2. Germline CDR1 and CDR2: SNHLY and FYNNEI. CDR3 length equals 15 residues. With 5 bases clipped from V and 2 bases from J, the junction kept 4 bases outside the gene matches. The CDR3 nucleotides read TGTGCCAGCAGTCCTACTAGCGGGATCACAGATACGCAGTATTTT. Amino acid sequence: CASSPTSGITDTQYF.

This sequence joins TRBV11-2 and TRBJ1-1, with 7 bases identical to TRBD1. The V gene's germline CDR1 is SGHAT and CDR2 FQNNGV. The CDR3 totals 15 residues. Trimming at V came to 2 bases and at J to 5 bases, leaving 8 bases not matched to a gene. CDR3 coding DNA: TGTGCCAGCAGCTTAACAGACAGGGTTCTGACTGAAGCTTTCTTT. Its translation is CASSLTDRVLTEAFF.

This chain connects TRBV28 to TRBJ2-3; D may be TRBD2 (6 bases). The V and J ends lost 6 bases and 8 bases respectively, with 9 bases between them. There are 11 residues in the CDR3. The germline CDR1 and CDR2 sequences are MDHEN and SYDVKM. The CDR3 bases are TGTGCCAGCAGCCAGGAGGGTACGCAGTATTTT. Amino acids: CASSQEGTQYF.

There are a few counts of this clone. The chain carries TRBV5-1 and TRBJ2-5; 9 bases agree with TRBD1. The CDR3 contains 14 residues. The ends lost 3 bases at V and 4 bases at J; junction bases unmatched: 4. Germline V gives CDR1 SGHRS, CDR2 YFSETQ. The CDR3 coding sequence is TGCGCCAGCAGCTCGCCGACAGGGGGAGAGACCCAGTACTTC. Residues: CASSSPTGGETQYF. Looking up the rest from reference TRBV5-1 and TRBJ2-5 gives the full variable domain: KAGVTQTPRYLIKTRGQQVTLSCSPISGHRSVSWYQQTPGQGLQFLFEYFSETQRNKGNFPGRFSGRQFSNSRSEMNVSTLELGDSALYLCASSSPTGGETQYFGPGTRLLVL.

The rearrangement joins TRBV10-3 to TRBJ2-7, with TRBD1 matching over 10 bases. CDR3 length: 18 residues. The trim removed 2 bases at V and 4 bases at J, leaving 14 bases unmatched. Germline V lookup: CDR1 ENHRY, CDR2 SYGVKD. DNA for the CDR3: TGTGCCATCAGTGAGGGAGTGTTGAGAGGGACAGGGGATTACGAGCAGTACTTC. Translated: CAISEGVLRGTGDYEQYF.

The chain employs TRBV27 and TRBJ2-1, with 14 bases aligning to TRBD2. The V segment lost 7 bases and the J segment 1 base; nucleotides outside the gene matches: 6. CDR3 length: 17 amino acids. Germline V gives CDR1 MNHEY, CDR2 SMNVEV (reference sequence). CDR3 amino acids: CASMPGTSGSSYNEQFF. CDR3 coding DNA: TGTGCCAGCATGCCCGGGACTAGCGGGAGTTCCTACAATGAGCAGTTCTTC.

V is TRBV7-2 and J is TRBJ2-7, with no clear D. Germline CDR1 is SGHTA and CDR2 is FQGNSA. The CDR3 has 12 residues. Between the trimmed V and J ends, which lost 3 bases and 4 bases, there was a span of 7 bases. The DNA for the CDR3 is TGTGCCAGCAGCTTTACCAGGTACGAGCAGTACTTC. This encodes CASSFTRYEQYF.

The chain employs TRBV30 and TRBJ1-2; no reliable D call. The CDR3 is 12 amino acids. With 2 bases removed from V and 4 bases from J, the gap between germline ends came to 8 bases. Germline CDR1 reads GTSNPN; CDR2 reads SVGIG (reference sequence). CDR3 in DNA: TGTGCCTGGAGTCAGACTCTCTATGGCTACACCTTC. Translating gives CAWSQTLYGYTF.